Shown below are 12 T cell receptor beta chains from a single sample sequenced in a study of blood T cell repertoires in COVID-19. Libraries were prepared by immunoSEQ multiplex PCR; TCRdb keeps only in-frame clonotypes and omits some of them. The sample yields almost 500,000 clones, 70% to 90% seen once. The sequenced material came from PBMCs or T cells enriched from blood (not recorded which). The source is a woman aged 55-69 years who had recovered from COVID-19.

The CDR3 DNA sequence: TGTGCCACCAGTGAAAATACAGGGATAGATACGCAGTATTTT. Translated: CATSENTGIDTQYF. The chain joins TRBV24-1 to TRBJ2-3, with a possible D match to TRBD1 (6 bases). This CDR3 spans 14 amino acids. Per the germline V gene, CDR1 is KGHDR and CDR2 is SFDVKD. V was shortened by 4 bases and J by 5 bases, with 12 bases between the two germline ends.

The rearrangement uses TRBV9 and TRBJ2-3; D gene ambiguous. Per the germline V gene, CDR1 is SGDLS and CDR2 is YYNGEE. This CDR3 contains 13 residues. V lost 3 bases and J 4 bases, leaving 9 bases between the germline ends. The chain's CDR3 is CASSAQIPDTQYF. The CDR3 coding sequence is TGTGCCAGCAGCGCACAAATACCAGATACGCAGTATTTT.

As regards this clone: This sample includes further DNA sequences coding for the same CDR3. The rearrangement uses TRBV3-1 (or the pseudogene TRBV3-2) and TRBJ1-3, with D unclear. Trimming stripped 4 bases from V and 3 bases from J, with 4 bases between. Per the germline V gene, CDR1 is LGHDT and CDR2 is YNNKEL (reference sequence). This CDR3 is built from 12 residues. The CDR3 nucleotides read TGTGCCAGCAGCCTTATTGGAAACACCATATATTTT. Translated: CASSLIGNTIYF.

The V gene is TRBV10-1, the J gene TRBJ2-5; a weak D match, TRBD2 (7 bases). Trimming took off 7 bases at V and 7 bases at J, with 10 bases between the two ends. The CDR3 consists of 11 residues. Germline CDR1 reads WNHNN; CDR2 reads SYGVQD (reference sequence). This CDR3 reads CASKRGGTQYF. CDR3 DNA: TGCGCCAGCAAAAGGGGGGGGACCCAGTACTTC.

V is TRBV24-1 and J is TRBJ2-2; D might be TRBD1 (8 bases). The CDR3 has 16 residues. The germline gives CDR1 KGHDR, CDR2 SFDVKD. V was cut by 6 bases and J by 2 bases, with 15 bases left in between. Here the CDR3 reads CATSYNRGGNTGELFF. The CDR3 DNA reads as TGTGCCACCAGTTACAACAGGGGGGGAAACACCGGGGAGCTGTTTTTT.

V usage is TRBV15 and J usage is TRBJ2-2; the match to TRBD2 covers 10 bases. The germline V gene encodes CDR1 LNHNV and CDR2 YYDKDF (reference sequence). This CDR3 has 20 residues. V was clipped by 2 bases and J by 2 bases; unmatched bases: 14. CDR3: CATSRNQRVAGGPNTGELFF. In DNA, the CDR3 is TGTGCCACCAGCAGAAACCAAAGGGTAGCGGGGGGCCCCAACACCGGGGAGCTGTTTTTT.

This clone appeared a single time. CDR3 sequence (DNA): TGCAGCGTTGAAGAGGTAGGGGCTCTCTATGGCTACACCTTC. Translated: CSVEEVGALYGYTF. V and J are TRBV29-1 and TRBJ1-2; D may be TRBD1 (5 bases). V was trimmed by 0 bases and J by 4 bases, leaving 12 bases between them. The CDR3 is 14 residues long. Germline V gene data show CDR1 as SQVTM and CDR2 as ANQGSEA.

This rearrangement joins TRBV2 to TRBJ2-5, with D maybe TRBD1 (6 bases). Germline CDR1 SNHLY, CDR2 FYNNEI. The CDR3 runs 15 residues. Trimming pared 5 bases from V and 0 bases from J, leaving 13 bases between. CDR3 sequence (DNA): TGTGCCAGCAGTTTTCCGGGACACCACCAAGAGACCCAGTACTTC. Translation: CASSFPGHHQETQYF.

A few counts support this clone. This same CDR3 is encoded by further DNA sequences in the sample. The V gene is TRBV5-5, the J gene TRBJ2-7; 7 positions match TRBD1. This CDR3 has 14 amino acids. Germline loops: CDR1 SGHKS, CDR2 YYEKEE (reference sequence). Losses at the gene ends were 2 bases for V and 3 bases for J; bases not matched to a gene: 5. The CDR3 here is CASSLRGTDYEQYF. The CDR3 DNA reads TGTGCCAGCAGCTTACGAGGGACAGACTACGAGCAGTACTTC.

The V call is TRBV18, the J call TRBJ1-4; no clear D gene. CDR3 length: 15 amino acids. Between the trimmed V and J ends, which lost 6 bases and 3 bases, there was a span of 14 bases. From germline, CDR1 is KGHSH and CDR2 LQKENI. DNA for the CDR3: TGTGCCAGCTCCCCGGGAGGATCGGCTAATGAAAAACTGTTTTTT. It encodes CASSPGGSANEKLFF.

The chain recombines TRBV10-2 with TRBJ1-5, with a weak D call TRBD1 (5 bases). The CDR3 contains 14 residues. The germline gives CDR1 WSHSY, CDR2 SAAADI. The V end was cut by 5 bases, the J end by 0 bases, with 8 bases between. The CDR3 protein is CASSQDISNQPQHF. The DNA for the CDR3 is TGCGCCAGCAGTCAGGACATTAGCAATCAGCCCCAGCATTTT.

J is TRBJ1-2 and V is TRBV2, with 7 bases lining up with TRBD1. Germline-derived CDR1 and CDR2 are SNHLY and FYNNEI. CDR3 length: 13 amino acids. The V and J ends lost 5 bases and 6 bases, in that order; junction bases with no gene match: 6. For the CDR3, the DNA is TGTGCCAGCAGTCCCGGGACAGAAAATGGCTACACCTTC. Translation gives CASSPGTENGYTF.